The 6 T cell receptor beta chains below were found in one sample sequenced in a study of CD8 T cells in Susac syndrome. Reverse transcription of roughly 0.5 to 1 ug RNA was carried out with random hexamers. TCRdb ran MiXCR on the immunoSEQ multiplex PCR reads and lists one entry per CDR3 protein. The sample has 150,000 to 200,000 distinct CDR3 sequences; roughly 95% are singletons. Sample: CD8+ T cells from PBMCs. The receptors were gathered from a human donor with multiple sclerosis.

This rearrangement joins TRBV24-1 to TRBJ2-1; 9 bases line up with TRBD2. Germline CDR1 KGHDR, CDR2 SFDVKD. The CDR3 has 14 residues. V was clipped by 3 bases and J by 9 bases; unmatched bases: 5. CDR3 amino acids: CATSDAGTSSEQFF. In DNA, the CDR3 is TGTGCCACCAGTGATGCCGGGACTAGCAGTGAGCAGTTCTTC.

V and J are TRBV13 and TRBJ1-2, with TRBD1 identical over 7 bases. Germline values: CDR1 PRHDT, CDR2 FYEKMQ (reference sequence). The CDR3 consists of 16 residues. The V and J ends lost 4 bases and 4 bases, in that order; junction bases with no gene match: 12. The CDR3: CASSSRTGQRLYGYTF. CDR3 nucleotides: TGTGCCAGCAGCTCCAGGACAGGTCAACGACTCTATGGCTACACCTTC. Together with reference TRBV13 and TRBJ1-2, the CDR3 gives the full variable domain: AAGVIQSPRHLIKEKRETATLKCYPIPRHDTVYWYQQGPGQDPQFLISFYEKMQSDKGSIPDRFSAQQFSDYHSELNMSSLELGDSALYFCASSSRTGQRLYGYTFGSGTRLTVV.

This clonotype was picked up one time. The chain employs TRBV7-9 and TRBJ1-2; 7 nucleotides agree with TRBD1. Germline values: CDR1 SEHNR, CDR2 FQNEAQ (reference sequence). The ends lost 5 bases at V and 2 bases at J; junction bases unmatched: 11. The CDR3 length is 16 residues. CDR3 DNA: TGTGCCAGCAGCACACTGGGGGACAGACTAAACTATGGCTACACCTTC. This encodes CASSTLGDRLNYGYTF. The variable domain in full, completed from reference TRBV7-9 and TRBJ1-2, reads DTGVSQNPRHKITKRGQNVTFRCDPISEHNRLYWYRQTLGQGPEFLTYFQNEAQLEKSRLLSDRFSAERPKGSFSTLEIQRTEQGDSAMYLCASSTLGDRLNYGYTFGSGTRLTVV.

This rearrangement joins TRBV7-9 to TRBJ2-7; possible D gene TRBD2, 5 bases. Germline CDR1 reads SEHNR; CDR2 reads FQNEAQ (reference sequence). The CDR3 contains 14 residues. V dropped 0 bases and J dropped 2 bases, with 8 bases sitting between them. CDR3 coding DNA: TGTGCCAGCAGCTTAGCGTTCGGGACCTACGAGCAGTACTTC. Translated: CASSLAFGTYEQYF.

The genes are TRBV7-3 and TRBJ2-5; D gene uncertain. V lost 4 bases and J lost 2, with 5 bases in between. In germline, CDR1 is SGHTA, CDR2 FQGTGA. This CDR3 spans 12 amino acids. CDR3 sequence reads: CASSWVQETQYF. DNA of the CDR3: TGTGCCAGCAGCTGGGTACAAGAGACCCAGTACTTC. The full variable domain, its missing parts supplied by reference TRBV7-3 and TRBJ2-5, is GAGVSQTPSNKVTEKGKYVELRCDPISGHTALYWYRQSLGQGPEFLIYFQGTGAADDSGLPNDRFFAVRPEGSVSTLKIQRTERGDSAVYLCASSWVQETQYFGPGTRLLVL.

The gene calls are TRBV28 and TRBJ1-4; D perhaps matches TRBD1 (6 bases). Trimming cost V 6 bases and J 8 bases, with 22 bases left between them. This CDR3 is built from 16 residues. Germline V lookup: CDR1 MDHEN, CDR2 SYDVKM. CDR3 amino acids: CASRGQGIFPVEKLFF. The DNA of the CDR3 is TGTGCCAGCAGGGGGCAGGGGATCTTCCCTGTGGAAAAACTGTTTTTT.